These 7 T cell receptor beta chains originate from one sample sequenced in a study of T cell changes during pregnancy in multiple sclerosis. Data came from immunoSEQ multiplex PCR; TCRdb stores just in-frame clones and leaves some out. Of 50,000 or so clones in the sample, around 94% were seen once. Material: CD4+ T cells from peripheral blood mononuclear cells, obtained in the third trimester of pregnancy. Every receptor here comes from a female donor with multiple sclerosis, enrolled in a pregnancy study.

This chain links TRBV18 with TRBJ2-3, with TRBD2 matching 14 bases. Germline CDR1 KGHSH, CDR2 LQKENI. The CDR3 sequence is 16 residues long. V lost 6 bases to trimming and J lost 6 bases; unmatched junction nucleotides: 8. The CDR3 sequence: CASSPGLAGVFDTQYF. In DNA, the CDR3 is TGTGCCAGCTCCCCGGGACTAGCGGGAGTGTTTGATACGCAGTATTTT.

This chain uses TRBV27 with TRBJ1-2; 7 bases fit TRBD1. CDR3 length: 15 amino acids. Looked up from germline, CDR1 is MNHEY and CDR2 is SMNVEV (reference sequence). J lost 4 bases, V lost 2 bases, and 7 bases had no gene match. The CDR3 coding sequence is TGTGCCAGCAGTTTAGTGGCAGGGGGTAGCTATGGCTACACCTTC. It translates to CASSLVAGGSYGYTF.

The CDR3 DNA reads TGTGCCAGCAGTGCACAGGGTGGGGCGTTGAATACGCAGTATTTT. Protein product: CASSAQGGALNTQYF. This chain uses TRBV6-4 with TRBJ2-3; the D gene is possibly TRBD1 (6 bases). Trimming removed 4 bases from V and 7 bases from J, with 18 bases in between. The CDR3 has 15 amino acids. Germline V gene data show CDR1 as MRHNA and CDR2 as SNTAGT.

V gene TRBV12-5 combines with J gene TRBJ2-1, with 7 bases that match TRBD2. V was clipped by 9 bases and J by 3 bases; unmatched bases: 5. CDR1 LGHNT and CDR2 FRNRAP come from the germline V gene. This CDR3 has 13 amino acids. Here the CDR3 reads CASIGEGYNEQFF. The CDR3 DNA reads TGTGCTAGCATCGGGGAGGGCTACAATGAGCAGTTCTTC.

The rearrangement links TRBV5-1 to TRBJ1-6; no firm D call. Germline CDR1 is SGHRS and CDR2 is YFSETQ. V lost 0 bases to trimming and J lost 5 bases, with 6 bases between them. The CDR3 has 14 residues. The CDR3 DNA reads as TGCGCCAGCAGCTTGGGGAGGGATAATTCACCCCTCCACTTT. Its translation is CASSLGRDNSPLHF.

This clone has a single count. The chain has TRBV7-2 and TRBJ2-1; D ambiguous. With 1 base removed from V and 1 base from J, the gap between germline ends came to 11 bases. This CDR3 is 16 amino acids long. Germline CDR1 SGHTA, CDR2 FQGNSA. CDR3 in DNA: TGTGCCAGCAGCTTAGAGGTGAGCAGGTCCTACAATGAGCAGTTCTTC. This encodes CASSLEVSRSYNEQFF.

The chain uses TRBV7-2 and TRBJ2-1; TRBD2 matches 8 bases. V lost 1 base and J lost 13; bases outside the gene matches: 6. The CDR3 length is 13 residues. Looked up from germline, CDR1 is SGHTA and CDR2 is FQGNSA. CDR3 loop: CASSLGLAGPQFF. In DNA, the CDR3 is TGTGCCAGCAGCTTAGGCCTAGCGGGCCCTCAGTTCTTC.